Below are 14 T cell receptor beta chains sequenced from a single sample in a study of glioma-infiltrating T cells. TCR alpha and beta CDR3 regions were amplified from RNA using iRepertoire nested multiplex PCR. TCRdb redid the calling of the multiplex PCR reads with MiXCR, one entry per CDR3 protein. The profile shows around 44,000 distinct CDR3 sequences, about a fifth of them singletons. The sequenced material came from glioma tissue, nonneoplastic brain tissue, or PBMCs (not recorded which). The receptors derive from a human donor with low-grade glioma or glioblastoma, undergoing nonglioma brain surgery, or in good health (not recorded which).

On this clonotype itself: Since a much larger clone is just one base distant, this may be a read error. V and J are TRBV28 and TRBJ2-7, with D perhaps TRBD1 or TRBD2 (6 bases each). The CDR3 has 14 amino acids. Germline V gives CDR1 MDHEN, CDR2 SYDVKM. Here the CDR3 reads CASSLLGGTYKQYF. The CDR3 bases are TGTGCCAGCAGTTTATTAGGGGGGACCTACAAGCAGTACTTC. Supplemented by reference TRBV28 and TRBJ2-7, the full variable domain reads DVKVTQSSRYLVKRTGEKVFLECVQDMDHENMFWYRQDPGLGLRLIYFSYDVKMKEKGDIPEGYSVSREKKERFSLILESASTNQTSMYLCASSLLGGTYKQYFGPGTRLTVT.

This clonotype is termed medium-sized. The chain joins TRBV20-1 to TRBJ2-1; D perhaps matches TRBD1 (6 bases). Trimming stripped 0 bases from V and 5 bases from J, with 17 bases between. The CDR3 spans 16 residues. Germline V gene sequence: CDR1 DFQATT, CDR2 SNEGSKA (reference sequence). The CDR3 coding sequence is TGCAGTGCTAGAGATCCGGAAGTGGGGGCCCACAATGAGCAGTTCTTC. Encoded protein: CSARDPEVGAHNEQFF.

This clonotype was picked up many times. The rearrangement joins TRBV7-9 to TRBJ2-1; 10 nucleotides agree with TRBD2. The V segment lost 0 bases and the J segment 7 bases; nucleotides outside the gene matches: 9. CDR3 length equals 17 residues. CDR1 is SEHNR, CDR2 FQNEAQ, per germline (reference sequence). The CDR3 nucleotides are TGTGCCAGCAGCTTAGCCCTAGCGGGGGAGAGTGAGAATGAGCAGTTCTTC. Its protein product is CASSLALAGESENEQFF.

This clonotype has a count of ten or more. V is TRBV5-5 and J is TRBJ2-1, with 7 nucleotides matching TRBD2. The germline V gene encodes CDR1 SGHKS and CDR2 YYEKEE (reference sequence). There are 14 residues in the CDR3. V was pared by 0 bases and J by 7 bases, with 4 bases of the junction left unmatched. CDR3 in DNA: TGTGCCAGCAGCTTGGGAGTTAGCGGGAATGAGCAGTTCTTC. Residues: CASSLGVSGNEQFF.

This clonotype has ten or more counts. The chain carries TRBV4-1 and TRBJ2-3; perhaps TRBD2 as D (5 bases). The CDR3 totals 15 residues. V lost 2 bases and J lost 0, with 9 bases in between. Germline lookup yields CDR1 MGHRA and CDR2 YSYEKL. CDR3 DNA sequence: TGCGCCAGCAGCCAAACCGGGGAGAGCACAGATACGCAGTATTTT. It encodes CASSQTGESTDTQYF.

This clonotype came up many times. The rearrangement links TRBV10-2 to TRBJ2-2; TRBD1 or TRBD2 may be the D gene (5 bases each). The CDR3 runs to 14 residues. The germline gives CDR1 WSHSY, CDR2 SAAADI. The V end lost 8 bases, the J end lost 4 bases, and 14 bases lay between the germline ends. Here the CDR3 reads CASGWGRGTGELFF. The CDR3 region has the DNA TGCGCCAGCGGCTGGGGCCGGGGCACCGGGGAGCTGTTTTTT.

This clonotype has ten or more counts. The chain couples TRBV19 to TRBJ1-1; D remains unclear. The CDR3 consists of 11 residues. With 3 bases removed from V and 11 bases from J, the gap between germline ends came to 10 bases. In germline, CDR1 is LNHDA, CDR2 SQIVND (reference sequence). The CDR3: CASSMGMEAFF. The DNA for the CDR3 is TGTGCCAGTAGTATGGGAATGGAGGCTTTCTTT.

Details on this clonotype: This sequence may be a read error, since a much larger clone differs from it by one base. The J gene is TRBJ2-5, the V gene TRBV7-8; D is unresolved. The V end was cut by 2 bases, the J end by 10 bases, with 20 bases between. This CDR3 spans 15 amino acids. Germline CDR1 is SGHVS and CDR2 is FQNEAQ. The CDR3 coding sequence is TGTGCCAGCAGCTTATTCTCACATGAAGAATGGAACCAGTACTTC. Its translation is CASSLFSHEEWNQYF.

This clonotype was observed at least ten times. This sequence joins TRBV11-3 and TRBJ2-1; TRBD2 aligns across 11 bases. Germline lookup yields CDR1 SGHNT and CDR2 YENEEA. CDR3 length: 16 residues. V shed 5 bases, J shed 2 bases, and the junction held 5 bases outside the gene matches. The CDR3 region is CASSGTSGETYNEQFF. The CDR3 nucleotides are TGTGCCAGCAGCGGGACTAGCGGAGAGACCTACAATGAGCAGTTCTTC.

This clonotype appeared many times. V is TRBV7-2 and J is TRBJ2-5; no reliable D call. The CDR3 runs to 16 residues. The germline CDR1 and CDR2 sequences are SGHTA and FQGNSA. V dropped 2 bases and J dropped 2 bases, with 15 bases sitting between them. The CDR3 is CASSLSFGRPQETQYF. In DNA form, the CDR3 reads TGTGCCAGCAGCTTATCATTCGGTCGTCCACAAGAGACCCAGTACTTC.

This clonotype was counted once. Possible read error: a much larger clone is one base away. The V and J genes are TRBV4-2 and TRBJ1-5, with D possibly TRBD1 on 6 matching bases. Per the germline V gene, CDR1 is LGHNA and CDR2 is YNFKEQ. The CDR3 totals 15 residues. The CDR3 DNA follows: TGTACCAGCAGCCAAGAAGGCAGGGGAGGACAGCCCCAGCATTTT. It translates to CTSSQEGRGGQPQHF.

This clonotype was recorded at least ten times. The genes are TRBV6-2 or TRBV6-3 and TRBJ2-7; 7 nucleotides agree with TRBD2. The CDR3 consists of 14 residues. CDR1 is MNHEY and CDR2 is SVGEGT in the germline V gene. V gave up 6 bases and J gave up 2 bases; unmatched junction bases: 7. The chain's CDR3 is CASSPLAVAYEQYF. The CDR3, as DNA: TGTGCCAGCAGCCCGCTAGCGGTAGCCTACGAGCAGTACTTC.

Concerning this clonotype itself: This clone may be a read error of a much larger clone one base away. The chain employs TRBV4-1 and TRBJ2-1; D unresolved. The CDR3 length is 13 residues. Germline CDR1 is MGHRA and CDR2 is YSYEKL. Trimming took 1 base from V and 12 from J, leaving 13 bases between them. For the CDR3, the DNA is TGCGCCAGCAGCCAAGTTCCTCGCTCTGGGCAGTTCTTC. It yields the protein CASSQVPRSGQFF.

By share, this clonotype counts as medium-sized. The rearrangement links TRBV20-1 to TRBJ1-1; perhaps TRBD1 as D (5 bases). The CDR3 loop spans 13 amino acids. V lost 5 bases, J lost 1 base, and 11 bases lay in between. In germline, CDR1 is DFQATT, CDR2 SNEGSKA (reference sequence). CDR3 in DNA: TGCAGTGCTCAGACGGGGCAGAACACTGAAGCTTTCTTT. This sequence encodes CSAQTGQNTEAFF.